One sample yielded the 30 T cell receptor beta chains listed below, sequenced in a study of blood T cell repertoires in COVID-19. Clones were read by immunoSEQ multiplex PCR, and TCRdb kept only the in-frame ones, dropping some. The table records 97,000 or so clones, 85% to 90% of them present only once. Source material: peripheral blood. These receptors were taken from a man aged 45 to 65 with active or convalescent COVID-19.

The chain couples TRBV2 to TRBJ2-5; possible D gene TRBD1, 6 bases. The CDR3 is 15 residues long. The germline V gene encodes CDR1 SNHLY and CDR2 FYNNEI. Between the trimmed V and J ends, which lost 7 bases and 0 bases, there was a span of 15 bases. CDR3 nucleotides: TGTGCCAGCAACGAATTGACAGGCCACCAAGAGACCCAGTACTTC. Translating gives CASNELTGHQETQYF.

The chain recombines TRBV19 with TRBJ2-1; 9 bases align to TRBD2. Germline V gene lookup returns CDR1 LNHDA and CDR2 SQIVND (reference sequence). The CDR3 runs 15 residues. V lost 10 bases and J lost 6; bases outside the gene matches: 13. This CDR3 reads CATSDLAGGGNEQFF. The CDR3 nucleotides are TGTGCCACTAGCGACCTGGCGGGGGGGGGCAATGAGCAGTTCTTC.

The table lists this clone with a count of one. This chain joins TRBV7-2 and TRBJ2-7; possibly TRBD2 for D (6 bases). Germline V gene data show CDR1 as SGHTA and CDR2 as FQGNSA. This CDR3 comprises 15 residues. The V and J ends lost 5 bases and 0 bases respectively, with 14 bases between them. CDR3 bases: TGTGCCAGCAGCATAAACCGGGGGAGCTCCTACGAGCAGTACTTC. This sequence encodes CASSINRGSSYEQYF. Full variable domain (remainder filled in from reference TRBV7-2 and TRBJ2-7): GAGVSQSPSNKVTEKGKDVELRCDPISGHTALYWYRQSLGQGLEFLIYFQGNSAPDKSGLPSDRFSAERTGGSVSTLTIQRTQQEDSAVYLCASSINRGSSYEQYFGPGTRLTVT.

The rearrangement links TRBV5-8 to TRBJ1-5; D may be TRBD1 (6 bases). Germline CDR1 reads SGHTS; CDR2 reads YDEGEE. Between the trimmed V and J ends, which lost 5 bases and 2 bases, there was a span of 11 bases. The CDR3 consists of 14 residues. The CDR3 region has the DNA TGTGCCAGCAGTACAGGGTCTGGCAATCAGCCCCAGCATTTT. Translating it yields CASSTGSGNQPQHF. Together with reference TRBV5-8 and TRBJ1-5, the CDR3 gives the full variable domain: EAGVTQSPTHLIKTRGQQATLRCSPISGHTSVYWYQQALGLGLQFLLWYDEGEERNRGNFPPRFSGRQFPNYSSELNVNALELEDSALYLCASSTGSGNQPQHFGDGTRLSIL.

This chain joins TRBV4-2 and TRBJ2-7; 8 bases are a match to TRBD1. Germline CDR1 LGHNA, CDR2 YNFKEQ. This CDR3 contains 17 residues. Trimming took 0 bases from V and 4 from J; bases not matched to a gene: 11. CDR3 protein: CASSQENPDREVYEQYV. The DNA of the CDR3 is TGTGCCAGCAGCCAAGAAAATCCGGACAGGGAGGTGTACGAGCAGTACGTC.

The chain employs TRBV10-3 and TRBJ2-3; possibly TRBD2 for D (6 bases). Trimming left V 6 bases short and J 7 bases short, with 17 bases between. Germline lookup yields CDR1 ENHRY and CDR2 SYGVKD. CDR3 length: 14 residues. CDR3 in amino acids: CAIRRGLDVNTQYF. The CDR3 coding sequence is TGTGCCATCAGGAGGGGACTGGACGTGAATACGCAGTATTTT.

The chain links TRBV28 to TRBJ1-5, with 9 nucleotides matching TRBD1. With 4 bases clipped from V and 4 bases from J, the junction kept 2 bases outside the gene matches. CDR1 is MDHEN, CDR2 SYDVKM, per germline. CDR3 length: 14 amino acids. The CDR3 nucleotides read TGTGCCAGCAGTTCCGGACAGGGGAATCAGCCCCAGCATTTT. Translated: CASSSGQGNQPQHF.

This chain connects TRBV14 to TRBJ2-1, with 9 nucleotides matching TRBD2. Germline trimming cut 4 bases from V and 7 bases from J; bases unmatched to any gene: 8. The CDR3 is 15 amino acids. Germline V gives CDR1 SGHDN, CDR2 FVKESK. The CDR3 nucleotides are TGTGCCAGCAGCCCTGGCGGGGGGGCCGGGAATGAGCAGTTCTTC. It yields the protein CASSPGGGAGNEQFF. Looking up the rest from reference TRBV14 and TRBJ2-1 gives the full variable domain: EAGVTQFPSHSVIEKGQTVTLRCDPISGHDNLYWYRRVMGKEIKFLLHFVKESKQDESGMPNNRFLAERTGGTYSTLKVQPAELEDSGVYFCASSPGGGAGNEQFFGPGTRLTVL.

J is TRBJ1-1 and V is TRBV6-5; a weak D match, TRBD1 (5 bases). The CDR3 contains 13 residues. Per germline, CDR1 MNHEY and CDR2 SVGAGI. V dropped 5 bases and J dropped 1 base, with 8 bases sitting between them. DNA for the CDR3: TGTGCCAGCAGTAGCAGGGAGAACACTGAAGCTTTCTTT. Protein: CASSSRENTEAFF.

The V call is TRBV7-9, the J call TRBJ1-6; TRBD1 matches 8 bases. This CDR3 spans 15 amino acids. V lost 5 bases, J lost 7 bases, and 7 bases stayed unmatched. Germline V gives CDR1 SEHNR, CDR2 FQNEAQ (reference sequence). The CDR3 region is CASSLGQGGNSPLHF. The CDR3 DNA follows: TGTGCCAGCAGCCTAGGACAGGGAGGCAATTCACCCCTCCACTTT.

The CDR3: CASSIGPGSEAFF. The CDR3 DNA is TGTGCCAGTAGTATAGGTCCGGGATCTGAAGCTTTCTTT. V usage is TRBV19 and J usage is TRBJ1-1; no clear D gene. Trimming left V 1 base short and J 6 bases short, with 9 bases between. This CDR3 is 13 amino acids long. Per the germline V gene, CDR1 is LNHDA and CDR2 is SQIVND (reference sequence).

This clone was counted between two and nine times. V usage is TRBV30 and J usage is TRBJ1-4, with 7 bases matching TRBD1. Losses at the gene ends were 5 bases for V and 4 bases for J; bases not matched to a gene: 4. Looked up from germline, CDR1 is GTSNPN and CDR2 is SVGIG (reference sequence). The CDR3 covers 13 residues. The DNA for the CDR3 is TGTGCCTGGGGCCGGGACAGTAATGAAAAACTGTTTTTT. The encoded protein is CAWGRDSNEKLFF.

The chain has TRBV7-9 and TRBJ2-5; tentatively, D is TRBD1 (5 bases). Germline-derived CDR1 and CDR2 are SEHNR and FQNEAQ (reference sequence). V was shortened by 5 bases and J by 0 bases, with 10 bases between the two germline ends. The CDR3 extends over 14 amino acids. This chain's CDR3 is CASSQMTDQETQYF. DNA for the CDR3: TGTGCCAGCAGCCAAATGACAGACCAAGAGACCCAGTACTTC.

This chain joins TRBV20-1 and TRBJ1-5; 9 nucleotides line up with TRBD1. V trimming: 3 bases; J trimming: 2 bases; junction bases outside the gene matches: 5. The germline gives CDR1 DFQATT, CDR2 SNEGSKA (reference sequence). The CDR3 length is 15 residues. The CDR3 protein is CSASPGQGRNQPQHF. CDR3 DNA sequence: TGCAGTGCTAGTCCGGGACAGGGTCGCAATCAGCCCCAGCATTTT.

V is TRBV13 and J is TRBJ1-2; 7 bases match TRBD1. The CDR3 contains 16 residues. Germline loops: CDR1 PRHDT, CDR2 FYEKMQ (reference sequence). The ends lost 2 bases at V and 2 bases at J; junction bases unmatched: 8. The CDR3 sequence: CASSLRAPGQNYGYTF. The CDR3 nucleotides are TGTGCCAGCAGCTTACGGGCCCCGGGACAGAACTATGGCTACACCTTC.

This clone was detected once. The chain's CDR3 is CAIKNREETQYF. The DNA of the CDR3 is TGTGCCATCAAAAACAGGGAAGAGACCCAGTACTTC. This rearrangement joins TRBV10-3 to TRBJ2-5, with D maybe TRBD1 (6 bases). The germline gives CDR1 ENHRY, CDR2 SYGVKD. The CDR3 sequence is 12 residues long. The V gene lost 7 bases and the J gene lost 3 bases, with 9 bases spanning the gap.

V gene TRBV7-8 combines with J gene TRBJ2-7, with no clear D. Germline-derived CDR1 and CDR2 are SGHVS and FQNEAQ. V was shortened by 5 bases and J by 3 bases, with 14 bases between the two germline ends. The CDR3 contains 14 residues. CDR3 region: CASSVNLNFYEQYF. DNA of the CDR3: TGTGCCAGCAGCGTCAACCTCAACTTCTACGAGCAGTACTTC.

The gene calls are TRBV6-5 and TRBJ1-2, with TRBD1 matching 7 bases. The CDR3 contains 14 residues. Germline trimming cut 7 bases from V and 4 bases from J; bases unmatched to any gene: 9. Germline loops: CDR1 MNHEY, CDR2 SVGAGI. DNA for the CDR3: TGTGCCAGCAAGCCGGGACAGAGTCCCTATGGCTACACCTTC. The encoded protein is CASKPGQSPYGYTF.

V and J are TRBV5-5 and TRBJ1-1; D ambiguous. Germline CDR1 is SGHKS and CDR2 is YYEKEE (reference sequence). The CDR3 has 13 residues. With 4 bases removed from V and 3 bases from J, the gap between germline ends came to 10 bases. CDR3 in amino acids: CASSVASDTEAFF. The CDR3 DNA is TGTGCCAGCAGCGTTGCAAGCGACACTGAAGCTTTCTTT.

This clone was counted only a few times. J is TRBJ2-7 and V is TRBV6-5; 8 bases line up with TRBD1. The CDR3 spans 14 residues. The trim removed 2 bases at V and 2 bases at J, leaving 2 bases unmatched. From germline, CDR1 is MNHEY and CDR2 SVGAGI. In nucleotides, the CDR3 is TGTGCCAGCAGTTACGGGACAGGCCCCTACGAGCAGTACTTC. Translating it yields CASSYGTGPYEQYF.

This chain joins TRBV19 and TRBJ1-4; no clear D gene. Trimming cost V 3 bases and J 8 bases, with 10 bases left between them. There are 13 residues in the CDR3. Germline-derived CDR1 and CDR2 are LNHDA and SQIVND (reference sequence). The CDR3 bases are TGTGCCAGTAGTATGGGCCTTACCGAAAAACTGTTTTTT. Residues: CASSMGLTEKLFF.

The gene calls are TRBV3-1 (or the pseudogene TRBV3-2) and TRBJ1-2; D is undetermined. This CDR3 has 12 residues. Germline V gene sequence: CDR1 LGHDT, CDR2 YNNKEL (reference sequence). V shed 1 base and J shed 7 bases, with 7 bases lying between them. CDR3 coding DNA: TGTGCCAGCAGCCAAGGAGGCGGTGGCTACACCTTC. Amino acid sequence: CASSQGGGGYTF.

CDR3 DNA: TGTGCCTGGAGTCTTGACATCAGCACTGAAGCTTTCTTT. It specifies CAWSLDISTEAFF. The V gene is TRBV30, the J gene TRBJ1-1; unclear D gene. The germline V gene has CDR1 GTSNPN and CDR2 SVGIG (reference sequence). The CDR3 has 13 residues. The V end lost 2 bases, the J end lost 4 bases, and 11 bases lay between the germline ends.

Only a few counts were recorded for this clone. The CDR3 DNA follows: TGTGCCAGCACCTGGGACTGGGAGACCCAGTACTTC. As protein: CASTWDWETQYF. This rearrangement joins TRBV12-3 or TRBV12-4 to TRBJ2-5; possible D gene TRBD2, 6 bases. V shed 7 bases and J shed 5 bases, with 11 bases lying between them. This CDR3 has 12 residues.

As DNA, the CDR3 is TGTGCCAGCAGTGACGTTCGGACAGGGGACCAGCCCCAGCATTTT. The encoded protein is CASSDVRTGDQPQHF. The chain uses TRBV2 and TRBJ1-5, with 9 bases fitting TRBD1. The CDR3 totals 15 residues. Germline lookup yields CDR1 SNHLY and CDR2 FYNNEI. Germline trimming cut 3 bases from V and 7 bases from J; bases unmatched to any gene: 7.

The chain recombines TRBV11-3 with TRBJ1-1; D is ambiguous. The CDR3 extends over 13 amino acids. Germline V gene lookup returns CDR1 SGHNT and CDR2 YENEEA. V dropped 2 bases and J dropped 5 bases, with 9 bases sitting between them. As DNA, the CDR3 is TGTGCCAGCAGCTTAAGCGCAAATACTGAAGCTTTCTTT. Translated, it gives CASSLSANTEAFF.

This rearrangement joins TRBV18 to TRBJ2-1, with D perhaps TRBD2 (7 bases). Germline V gives CDR1 KGHSH, CDR2 LQKENI. The CDR3 is 15 amino acids. The V gene lost 6 bases and the J gene lost 5 bases, with 17 bases spanning the gap. In DNA form, the CDR3 reads TGTGCCAGCTCCGGGGGGCCCGAACTAAACAATGAGCAGTTCTTC. This gives the protein CASSGGPELNNEQFF.

This chain uses TRBV7-9 with TRBJ2-3, with a possible D match to TRBD1 (6 bases). The CDR3 is made up of 14 amino acids. The V gene lost 5 bases and the J gene lost 1 base, with 10 bases spanning the gap. Germline CDR1 SEHNR, CDR2 FQNEAQ (reference sequence). The CDR3 protein is CASSHRQGTDTQYF. The CDR3 DNA reads as TGTGCCAGCAGCCATCGACAGGGCACAGATACGCAGTATTTT.

The chain combines TRBV2 with TRBJ2-1; 7 nucleotides agree with TRBD2. CDR3 length: 14 residues. The J segment lost 1 base and the V segment lost 8 bases, leaving 5 bases of the junction unmatched. Germline V gene lookup returns CDR1 SNHLY and CDR2 FYNNEI. The CDR3 nucleotides are TGTGCCAGCGGTAAGCGGGGATCCTACAATGAGCAGTTCTTC. Translation gives CASGKRGSYNEQFF. The variable domain in full, completed from reference TRBV2 and TRBJ2-1, reads EPEVTQTPSHQVTQMGQEVILRCVPISNHLYFYWYRQILGQKVEFLVSFYNNEISEKSEIFDDQFSVERPDGSNFTLKIRSTKLEDSAMYFCASGKRGSYNEQFFGPGTRLTVL.

The chain combines TRBV7-9 with TRBJ2-7; TRBD1 is a possible D gene (5 bases). This CDR3 contains 13 residues. The ends were cut back, 1 base at V and 6 bases at J, with 10 bases in the middle. The germline gives CDR1 SEHNR, CDR2 FQNEAQ (reference sequence). CDR3 region: CASSLGGDSEQYF. The CDR3 DNA sequence: TGTGCCAGCAGCTTAGGAGGAGACAGCGAGCAGTACTTC.